This TCR beta chain was identified during a study of OX40 agonist ivuxolimab in advanced cancers. Background on the study: Three patients had partial responses: one hepatocellular carcinoma, two cutaneous melanoma. General study results and limits: Expanded clones were, on average, more numerous among CD8+ T cells than CD4+. Some patients who did not respond also had low normalized T-cell clonal expansion.

About this clone: Its antigen is as yet unknown.

Assay: immunoSEQ multiplex PCR; the TCRdb copy retains only in-frame clones and omits some. The table records about 84,000 clones, 84% of them present only once. CDR1 and CDR2 from the germline V gene are SGHVS and FQNEAQ. The V and J ends lost 2 bases and 3 bases respectively, with 5 bases between them. The CDR3 consists of 13 residues. Autoimmune disease history or systemic immunosuppression disqualified patients. The sequencing used CD4+ or CD8+ T cells sorted from blood, collected in a trial of the OX40 agonist ivuxolimab. The receptor was derived from an adult with an advanced solid tumor such as melanoma, head and neck, liver or kidney cancer. V usage is TRBV7-8 and J usage is TRBJ2-1; D remains ambiguous. CDR3 DNA: TGTGCCAGCAGCTTAAGCGTCTACAATGAGCAGTTCTTC. Translation gives CASSLSVYNEQFF. The full variable domain, in which reference TRBV7-8 and TRBJ2-1 provide the parts outside the CDR3, is GAGVSQSPRYKVAKRGQDVALRCDPISGHVSLFWYQQALGQGPEFLTYFQNEAQLDKSGLPSDRFFAERPEGSVSTLKIQRTQQEDSAVYLCASSLSVYNEQFFGPGTRLTVL.